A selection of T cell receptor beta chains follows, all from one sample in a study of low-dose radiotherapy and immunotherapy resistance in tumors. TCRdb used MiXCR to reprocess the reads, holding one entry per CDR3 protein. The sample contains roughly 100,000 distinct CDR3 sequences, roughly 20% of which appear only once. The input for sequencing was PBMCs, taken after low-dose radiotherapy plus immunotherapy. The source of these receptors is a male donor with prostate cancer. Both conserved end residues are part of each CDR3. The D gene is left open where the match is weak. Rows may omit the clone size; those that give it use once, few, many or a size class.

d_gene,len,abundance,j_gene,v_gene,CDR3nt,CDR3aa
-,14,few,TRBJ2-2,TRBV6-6,-,CASTRGNTGELFFF
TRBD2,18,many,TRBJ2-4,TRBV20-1,TGCAGTGCTAGTCATCCCCTAGCGGGGGGGGGGGCCAAAAACATTCAGTACTTC,CSASHPLAGGGAKNIQYF
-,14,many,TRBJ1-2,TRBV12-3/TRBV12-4,TGTGCCAGCAGTTCCCGGGGGCTGTCCTATGGCTACACCTTC,CASSSRGLSYGYTF
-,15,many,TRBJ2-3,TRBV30,TGTGCCTGGAGGGGGATAGCGGTCGCCCAAGATACGCAGTATTTT,CAWRGIAVAQDTQYF
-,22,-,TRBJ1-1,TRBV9,-,CASSTRSGGMYFCASLITEAFF
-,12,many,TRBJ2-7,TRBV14,TGTGCCAGCAGCCAAGGATACTACGAGCAGTACTTC,CASSQGYYEQYF
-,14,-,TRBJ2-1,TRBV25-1,TGTGCCAGCAGTCCCTTTCCCGCATACAATGAGCAGTTCTTC,CASSPFPAYNEQFF
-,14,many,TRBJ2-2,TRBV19,TGTGCCAGTAGTACCGGGGCGACGAGCGGGGAGCTGTTTTTT,CASSTGATSGELFF
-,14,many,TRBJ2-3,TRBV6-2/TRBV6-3,TGTGCCAGCGGCCGGGGGCCCGACACAGATACGCAGTATTTT,CASGRGPDTDTQYF
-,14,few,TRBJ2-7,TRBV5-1,TGCGCCAGCAGCTTGGGGGACGGAACCTACGAGCAGTACTTC,CASSLGDGTYEQYF
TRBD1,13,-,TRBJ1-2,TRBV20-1,TGCAGTGCGACAGAACAGGGGGTATATGGCTACACCTTC,CSATEQGVYGYTF
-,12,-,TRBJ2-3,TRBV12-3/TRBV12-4,TGTGCCAGCAGTTTAGCTGCAGATACGCAGTATTTT,CASSLAADTQYF
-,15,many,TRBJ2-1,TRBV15,TGTGCCACCAGCTTAGACAGAAATATATACAATGAGCAGTTCTTC,CATSLDRNIYNEQFF
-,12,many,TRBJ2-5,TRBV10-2,TGCGCCAGCACTGGACTGCAAGAGACCCAGTACTTC,CASTGLQETQYF
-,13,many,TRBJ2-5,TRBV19,TGTGCCAGTAGTGCGGGGTACCAAGAGACCCAGTACTTC,CASSAGYQETQYF
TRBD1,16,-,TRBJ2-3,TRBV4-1,TGCGCCAGCAGCCTACTCGACAGGGATTCGGTAGATACACAGTATTTT,CASSLLDRDSVDTQYF
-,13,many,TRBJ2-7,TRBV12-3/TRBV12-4,TGTGCCAGCAGCCCAGGGGGGGCGTACGAGCAGTACTTC,CASSPGGAYEQYF
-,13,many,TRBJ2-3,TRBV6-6,TGTGCCAGCAGCCCCCCCTCGCGGGATACGCAGTATTTT,CASSPPSRDTQYF
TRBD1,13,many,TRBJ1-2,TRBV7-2,TGTGCCAGCAGCTCGGGACAGGGAGATGGCTACACCTTC,CASSSGQGDGYTF
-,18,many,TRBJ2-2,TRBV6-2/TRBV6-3,TGTGCCAGCAGTTACCGAGACAAGGGCCGGGCCTACACCGGGGAGCTGTTTTTT,CASSYRDKGRAYTGELFF
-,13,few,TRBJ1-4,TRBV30,TGTGCCTGGACCTTGGGGTATAATGAAAAACTGTTTTTT,CAWTLGYNEKLFF
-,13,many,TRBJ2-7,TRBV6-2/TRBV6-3,TGTGCCAGCAGGGACCGAGCAGGCTACGAGCAGTACTTC,CASRDRAGYEQYF
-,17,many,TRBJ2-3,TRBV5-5,TGTGCCAGCAGCGCGCGTGGGGCGGACCGAATCTCGGATACGCAGTATTTT,CASSARGADRISDTQYF
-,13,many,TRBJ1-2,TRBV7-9,TGTGCCAGCAGCTCGGAGGGCCTATATGGCTACACCTTC,CASSSEGLYGYTF
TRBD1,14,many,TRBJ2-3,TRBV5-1,TGCGCCAGCAGCCTTACAGGACAGGAGGATACGCAGTATTTT,CASSLTGQEDTQYF
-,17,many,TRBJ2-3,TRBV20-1,TGCAGTGCCACAAAAACTCATGGGAGCTGGGGCACAGATACGCAGTATTTT,CSATKTHGSWGTDTQYF
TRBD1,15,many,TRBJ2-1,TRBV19,TGTGCCACGGGACAACAGGGGCCCCCCTACAATGAGCAGTTCTTC,CATGQQGPPYNEQFF
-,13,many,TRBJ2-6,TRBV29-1,TGCAGCGCCCAGGAATCTGGGGCCAACGTCCTGACTTTC,CSAQESGANVLTF
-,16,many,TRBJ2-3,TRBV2,TGTGCCAGCAGCGAAACCTCCGGGATAAGCACAGATACGCAGTATTTT,CASSETSGISTDTQYF
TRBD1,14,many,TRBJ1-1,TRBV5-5,TGTGCCAGCAGCCGGACAGGGATGAACACTGAAGCTTTCTTT,CASSRTGMNTEAFF
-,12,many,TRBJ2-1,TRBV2,TGTGCCAGCACAGAGGCGATAAATGAGCAGTTCTTC,CASTEAINEQFF
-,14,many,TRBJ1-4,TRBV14,TGTGCCAGCAGCCAACTAACAGCAGCAGATAAACTGTTTTTT,CASSQLTAADKLFF
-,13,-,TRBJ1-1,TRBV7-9,TGTGCCAGCAGCGCGGGACGTTACACTGAAGCTTTCTTT,CASSAGRYTEAFF
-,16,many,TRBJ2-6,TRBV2,TGTGCCAGCAGTGAAGGTTTGAAGGCTGGGGCCAACGTCCTGACTTTC,CASSEGLKAGANVLTF
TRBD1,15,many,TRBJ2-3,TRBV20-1,TGCAGTGCTAGCTCGGACAGGGGACTCACAGATACGCAGTATTTT,CSASSDRGLTDTQYF
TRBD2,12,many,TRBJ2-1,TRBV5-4,TGTGCCAGCAGGCCAGCGGGGGGGATACGGTTCTTC,CASRPAGGIRFF
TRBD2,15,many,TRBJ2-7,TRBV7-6,TGTGCCAGCAGCTTAGTATGGGGGGGGAGCTACGAGCAGTACTTC,CASSLVWGGSYEQYF
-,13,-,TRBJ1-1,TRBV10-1,TGCGCCAGCAGTGACCCCTACACCACTGAAGCTTTCTTT,CASSDPYTTEAFF
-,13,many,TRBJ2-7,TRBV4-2,TGTGCCAGCAGCCCACGGTCGCCGGGGGAGCAGTACTTC,CASSPRSPGEQYF
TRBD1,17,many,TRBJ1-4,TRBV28,TGTGCCAGCGACACAAAATTCGCGGGACAGAGGAATGAAAAACTGTTTTTT,CASDTKFAGQRNEKLFF
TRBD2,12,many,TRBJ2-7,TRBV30,TGTGCCTGGAGTCGGGGGGTCGGCGAGCAGTACTTC,CAWSRGVGEQYF
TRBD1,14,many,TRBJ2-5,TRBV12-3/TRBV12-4,TGTGCCAGCAGATCATGGGACAGCCAAGAGACCCAGTACTTC,CASRSWDSQETQYF
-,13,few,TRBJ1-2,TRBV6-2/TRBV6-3,TGTGCCAGCAGTGACCCGGGGCGGGAGAGCTACACCTTC,CASSDPGRESYTF
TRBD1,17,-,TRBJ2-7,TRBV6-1,TGTGCCAGCAGACTACCCGGACAGGGGGGGCCCACCTACGAGCAGTACTTC,CASRLPGQGGPTYEQYF
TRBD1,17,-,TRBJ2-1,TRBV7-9,TGTGCCAGCAGCCCCGGGACAGGGGGATTTTATGGCAATGAGCAGTTCTTC,CASSPGTGGFYGNEQFF
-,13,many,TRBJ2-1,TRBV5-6,TGTGCCAGCAGCGCCGTATTTGGCAATGAGCAGTTCTTC,CASSAVFGNEQFF
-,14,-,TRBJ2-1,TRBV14,TGTGCCAGCAGCATAAACATCGCGAGCAATGAGCAGTTCTTC,CASSINIASNEQFF
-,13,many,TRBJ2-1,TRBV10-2,TGCGCCAGCTCCTCCTACATAAGCGGTGAGCAGTTCTTC,CASSSYISGEQFF
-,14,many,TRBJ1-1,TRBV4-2,TGTGCCAGCGGCGTGGGGATCCAGAACACTGAAGCTTTCTTT,CASGVGIQNTEAFF
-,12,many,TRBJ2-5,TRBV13,TGTGCCAGCGGACCCCGAGGGGAGACCCAGTACTTC,CASGPRGETQYF
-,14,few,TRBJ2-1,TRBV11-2,TGTGCCAGCAGCGTTACCGGGACGCCGGTTGAGCAGTTCTTC,CASSVTGTPVEQFF
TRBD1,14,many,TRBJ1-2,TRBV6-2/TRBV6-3,TGTGCCAGCAAAAAGACGGACAGGGACCATGGCTACACCTTC,CASKKTDRDHGYTF
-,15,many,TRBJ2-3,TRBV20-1,TGCAGTGCTAGTGGTAACTCTCTTGGGGTAGATACGCAGTATTTT,CSASGNSLGVDTQYF
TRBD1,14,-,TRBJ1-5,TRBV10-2,TGCGCCAGCACGGGACAGCAGACAAATCAGCCCCAGCATTTT,CASTGQQTNQPQHF
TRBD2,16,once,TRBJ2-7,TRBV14,TGTGCCAGCAGTCTAAGCGTCGGACTAGCGGTCTACGAGCAGTACTTC,CASSLSVGLAVYEQYF
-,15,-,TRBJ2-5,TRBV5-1,TGCGCCAGCAGCTTGGAGTGGACAGCAAGGGAGACCCAGTACTTC,CASSLEWTARETQYF
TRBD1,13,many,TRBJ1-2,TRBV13,TGTGCCAGCAGGTTCGGACAGGGACATGGCTACACCTTC,CASRFGQGHGYTF